The 3 T cell receptor beta chains in this list originate from one sample, sequenced in a study of cytomegalovirus exposure and HLA in healthy donors. PCR primers comprised 60 Vbeta and 13 Jbeta primers. The protocol was immunoSEQ multiplex PCR, while the TCRdb copy is restricted to in-frame clones and leaves out a portion. This table has about 150,000 clones, roughly 88% appearing once. Sequenced: PBMCs. These receptors were collected from a woman in her thirties or forties in good health and CMV-seronegative.

Details on this clone: Other DNA sequences in this sample translate to the same CDR3. V gene TRBV4-1 combines with J gene TRBJ2-7, with 10 bases fitting TRBD2. This CDR3 contains 15 residues. Germline CDR1 MGHRA, CDR2 YSYEKL. Trimming at V came to 1 base and at J to 4 bases, leaving 4 bases not matched to a gene. CDR3 region: CASSQGPSGSYEQYF. In nucleotides, the CDR3 is TGCGCCAGCAGCCAAGGTCCTAGCGGGAGTTACGAGCAGTACTTC.

This clone has just one count. The chain links TRBV21-1 to TRBJ2-1; TRBD2, the table's D call, lacks a check against the DNA. TRBV21-1 is reported as a pseudogene. CDR3 size: 17 residues. The CDR3 DNA reads TGTGCCAGCAGCAAACCTCTCTCGGGGTGCCCCTACAATGAGCAGTTCTTC. This codes for CASSKPLSGCPYNEQFF.

A remark on this clone: At one end the junction does not follow the germline gene, possibly because of a read error. The V and J genes are TRBV7-9 and TRBJ2-6, with D hard to call. The CDR3 spans 16 residues. The germline V gene encodes CDR1 SEHNR and CDR2 FQNEAQ (reference sequence). CDR3 sequence: CSSSPLVLSGANVLTF. CDR3 DNA sequence: TGTTCCAGCAGCCCCCTGGTTCTATCTGGGGCCAACGTCCTGACTTTC. The variable domain in full, completed from reference TRBV7-9 and TRBJ2-6, reads DTGVSQNPRHKITKRGQNVTFRCDPISEHNRLYWYRQTLGQGPEFLTYFQNEAQLEKSRLLSDRFSAERPKGSFSTLEIQRTEQGDSAMYLCSSSPLVLSGANVLTFGAGSRLTVL.